This T cell receptor beta chain was obtained from a study of regulatory T cells in long-lasting Graves disease. The germline V and J ends were trimmed by 1 base and 1 base, with 23 bases remaining between them. The CDR3 runs 21 residues. Germline V lookup: CDR1 SGHNT, CDR2 YENEEA. This clonotype was observed at least ten times. Specified time point: newly diagnosed GD, antithyroid drugs for less than 3 months. The TCR library was made from RNA extracted from PBMCs. Researchers made TCR beta libraries by using iRepertoire HTBI primers and running Arm-PCR on CDR3 regions. TCRdb processed the multiplex PCR reads anew with MiXCR; each CDR3 protein has one entry. Of fewer than 400,000 distinct CDR3 sequences listed, 15% to 20% were seen once; the top ten hold around 36%.

The sequence was collected from a female donor with Graves disease. The chain joins TRBV11-3 to TRBJ2-6; a weak D match, TRBD1 (5 bases). The input for sequencing was peripheral blood mononuclear cells (PBMCs), taken at new diagnosis, from a patient treated with antithyroid drugs. The CDR3 nucleotides read TGTGCCAGCAGCTTAGCCCCCTTGACAGCCGCTGCAAGGTCTGGGGCCAACGTCCTGACTTTC. Its protein is CASSLAPLTAAARSGANVLTF.